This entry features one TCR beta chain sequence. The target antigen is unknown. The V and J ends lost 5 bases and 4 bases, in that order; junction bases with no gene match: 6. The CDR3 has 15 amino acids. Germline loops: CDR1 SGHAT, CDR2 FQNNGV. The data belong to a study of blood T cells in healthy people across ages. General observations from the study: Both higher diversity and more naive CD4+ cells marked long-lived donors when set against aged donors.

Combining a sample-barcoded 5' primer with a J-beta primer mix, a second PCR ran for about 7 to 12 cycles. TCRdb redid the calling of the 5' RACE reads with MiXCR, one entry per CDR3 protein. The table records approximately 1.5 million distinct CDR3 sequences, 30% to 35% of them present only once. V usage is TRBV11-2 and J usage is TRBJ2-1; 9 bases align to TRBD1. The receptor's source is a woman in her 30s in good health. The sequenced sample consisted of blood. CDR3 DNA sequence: TGTGCCAGCAGCCCACAGGGGGCTGGATACAATGAGCAGTTCTTC. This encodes CASSPQGAGYNEQFF.